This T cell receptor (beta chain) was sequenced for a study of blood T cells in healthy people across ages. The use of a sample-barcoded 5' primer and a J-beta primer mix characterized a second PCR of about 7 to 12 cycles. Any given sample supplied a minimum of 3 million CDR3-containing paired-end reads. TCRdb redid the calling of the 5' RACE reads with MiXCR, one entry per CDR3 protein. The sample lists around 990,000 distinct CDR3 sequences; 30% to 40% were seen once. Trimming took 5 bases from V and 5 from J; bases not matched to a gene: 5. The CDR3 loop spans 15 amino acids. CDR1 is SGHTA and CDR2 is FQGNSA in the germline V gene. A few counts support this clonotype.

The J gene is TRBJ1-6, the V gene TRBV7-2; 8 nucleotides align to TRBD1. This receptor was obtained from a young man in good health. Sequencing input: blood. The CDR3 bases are TGTGCCAGCAGCATCCGACAGGGGAATAATTCACCCCTCCACTTT. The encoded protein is CASSIRQGNNSPLHF.